These 12 T cell receptor beta chains originate from one sample sequenced in a study of T cells in Graves' hyperthyroidism and ophthalmopathy. Researchers amplified the TCR beta CDR3 regions from RNA transcripts. TCR CDR3 underwent first-round RT-PCR with the HTBI primer set. TCRdb re-called the multiplex PCR reads with MiXCR, one entry per CDR3 protein. The table records around 390,000 distinct CDR3 sequences, around 13% of them present only once. The sequenced sample consisted of blood. Source of these receptors: a woman in her thirties with Graves' ophthalmopathy.

The sample holds a few counts of this clonotype. The junction does not match germline at one end; this may be a read error. This chain links TRBV6-1 with TRBJ1-2, with 8 bases matching TRBD1. The CDR3 has 18 residues. The germline CDR1 and CDR2 sequences are MNHNS and SASEGT. The CDR3 is CASKELGQGRTLSYGCTF. The CDR3 DNA sequence: TGTGCCAGCAAAGAACTAGGACAGGGACGGACATTAAGTTATGGCTGCACCTTC.

This chain links TRBV6-2 or TRBV6-3 with TRBJ2-7, with TRBD1 matching 7 bases. This CDR3 has 14 amino acids. CDR1 is MNHEY, CDR2 SVGEGT, per germline. The V and J ends lost 4 bases and 2 bases, in that order; junction bases with no gene match: 5. The CDR3 DNA reads as TGTGCCAGCAGTTGGGACAGACTAACCTACGAGCAGTACTTC. Translating it yields CASSWDRLTYEQYF.

This clonotype came up many times. The chain uses TRBV11-2 and TRBJ2-3; D may be TRBD1 (6 bases). The CDR3 length is 14 residues. From germline, CDR1 is SGHAT and CDR2 FQNNGV. Trimming shortened V by 4 bases and J by 1 base, and 9 bases separated the two germline ends. The chain's CDR3 is CASSSDRRTDTQYF. The CDR3 region has the DNA TGTGCCAGCAGCTCGGACAGACGCACAGATACGCAGTATTTT.

Only a few counts were recorded for this clonotype. The V and J genes are TRBV7-2 and TRBJ1-2, with unresolved D. This CDR3 has 13 residues. The V end lost 5 bases, the J end lost 3 bases, and 10 bases lay between the germline ends. CDR1 is SGHTA, CDR2 FQGNSA, per germline. The CDR3 sequence: CASSRRTYYGYTF. In nucleotides, the CDR3 is TGTGCCAGCAGCCGACGAACGTACTATGGCTACACCTTC.

In its sample, this clonotype was seen many times. CDR3 sequence: CASSLGGGSSEQFF. In DNA form, the CDR3 reads TGTGCCAGCAGCTTAGGGGGGGGGTCCAGTGAGCAGTTCTTC. The chain links TRBV11-2 to TRBJ2-1, with 7 bases that match TRBD2. The CDR3 sequence is 14 residues long. J was trimmed by 9 bases and V by 1 base; bases with no gene match: 6. Germline V gene sequence: CDR1 SGHAT, CDR2 FQNNGV.

The V and J genes are TRBV29-1 and TRBJ2-5, with TRBD2 identical over 8 bases. Germline CDR1 is SQVTM and CDR2 is ANQGSEA. CDR3 size: 17 residues. V was pared by 5 bases and J by 3 bases, with 17 bases of the junction left unmatched. Here the CDR3 DNA reads TGCAGCGTTTCCCCAGCGGGGGTTGCTGTAAGAGAAGAGACCCAGTACTTC. It is translated as CSVSPAGVAVREETQYF.

This clonotype was detected a few times. The chain employs TRBV5-1 and TRBJ2-1; possible D gene TRBD2, 5 bases. V lost 0 bases, J lost 8 bases, and 15 bases lay in between. There are 15 residues in the CDR3. Germline assignment: CDR1 SGHRS and CDR2 YFSETQ. DNA for the CDR3: TGCGCCAGCAGCTTGGAAGGACTGGGCTCCGATGAGCAGTTCTTC. It encodes CASSLEGLGSDEQFF.

This clonotype was counted many times. This chain connects TRBV2 to TRBJ1-5; tentatively, D is TRBD1 (5 bases). This CDR3 comprises 15 residues. Trimming cost V 5 bases and J 0 bases, with 11 bases left between them. Germline lookup yields CDR1 SNHLY and CDR2 FYNNEI. CDR3 bases: TGTGCCAGCAGTACCGACAGAAATAGCAATCAGCCCCAGCATTTT. It is translated as CASSTDRNSNQPQHF. Full variable domain (outside the CDR3, taken from reference TRBV2 and TRBJ1-5): EPEVTQTPSHQVTQMGQEVILRCVPISNHLYFYWYRQILGQKVEFLVSFYNNEISEKSEIFDDQFSVERPDGSNFTLKIRSTKLEDSAMYFCASSTDRNSNQPQHFGDGTRLSIL.

This clonotype was counted at least ten times. V usage is TRBV20-1 and J usage is TRBJ1-2; 8 nucleotides line up with TRBD1. The CDR3 sequence is 13 residues long. The ends lost 5 bases at V and 2 bases at J; junction bases unmatched: 4. CDR1 is DFQATT and CDR2 is SNEGSKA in the germline V gene (reference sequence). CDR3 region: CSAYGTGNYGYTF. The CDR3 region has the DNA TGCAGTGCTTACGGGACAGGCAACTATGGCTACACCTTC.

The table lists this clonotype with many counts. V usage is TRBV12-3 or TRBV12-4 and J usage is TRBJ1-5; D gene unclear. V lost 4 bases and J 2 bases, leaving 18 bases between the germline ends. The CDR3 sequence is 17 residues long. Here the CDR3 DNA reads TGTGCCAGCAGTTCACAAATGGGCGGGTGGGGCAATCAGCCCCAGCATTTT. It is translated as CASSSQMGGWGNQPQHF.

The rearrangement joins TRBV15 to TRBJ2-2; a possible D gene is TRBD1 (6 bases). Germline loops: CDR1 LNHNV, CDR2 YYDKDF (reference sequence). Trimming took off 8 bases at V and 6 bases at J, with 10 bases between the two ends. The CDR3 length is 12 residues. CDR3 sequence reads: CATGGPSGELFF. CDR3 in DNA: TGTGCCACCGGGGGCCCCTCCGGGGAGCTGTTTTTT.

This clonotype was recorded at least ten times. The chain carries TRBV28 and TRBJ1-5; 8 nucleotides line up with TRBD1. The ends lost 7 bases at V and 6 bases at J; junction bases unmatched: 8. The CDR3 runs 14 residues. The germline V gene encodes CDR1 MDHEN and CDR2 SYDVKM. CDR3 sequence reads: CASIQGTGGQPQHF. CDR3 in DNA: TGTGCCAGCATCCAAGGGACAGGCGGTCAGCCCCAGCATTTT.